This T cell receptor beta chain was identified in a study of identical twins' blood T cells. General study points: Twins shared more top CDR3 clonotypes than unrelated donors did.

Donors were six healthy women in three monozygous twin pairs. Likely shared infections and vaccines: all three twin pairs were reared together. V was shortened by 6 bases and J by 6 bases, with 10 bases between the two germline ends. This CDR3 is built from 12 residues. Per germline, CDR1 MRHNA and CDR2 SNTAGT. This clonotype was recorded at least ten times. Antigen unknown. In the original workflow: Clonotypes per individual ranged from about 85,000 to nearly 500,000. TCRdb passed the 5' RACE reads through MiXCR, listing each CDR3 protein once. These V and J calls originate from TCRdb's pipeline instead of the authors' own analysis. The table lists hundreds of thousands of distinct CDR3 sequences, under 30% of them singletons.

Material: PBMCs. The chain links TRBV6-4 to TRBJ2-3; no clear D. This TCR came from a woman aged 18-49 years in good health. CDR3 DNA sequence: TGTGCCAGCAGGGCGGCCCAGGATACGCAGTATTTT. Its translation is CASRAAQDTQYF.